The 31 T cell receptor beta chains in this list originate from one sample, sequenced in a study of identical twins. TCRdb reanalysed the 5' RACE reads using MiXCR and keeps one entry per CDR3 protein. The data hold around 480,000 distinct CDR3 sequences, with over 11% observed a single time. The same data also went into a second study, on yellow fever vaccine responses in identical twins.

Sequencing was carried out using CD4+ T cells sorted from blood. The receptors were sampled from a woman aged 18-29 years in good health.

This rearrangement joins TRBV21-1 to TRBJ1-2; TRBD1, the table's D call, lacks a check against the DNA. TRBV21-1 is flagged as a pseudogene. This CDR3 has 14 amino acids. In DNA form, the CDR3 reads TGTGCCAGCAGCAAAAAGGGACAGGCCCATGGCTACACCTTC. The encoded protein is CASSKKGQAHGYTF.

The chain couples TRBV28 to TRBJ2-7; D might be TRBD1 (7 bases). The CDR3 spans 16 residues. The V gene lost 6 bases and the J gene lost 3 bases, with 21 bases spanning the gap. Germline CDR1 reads MDHEN; CDR2 reads SYDVKM. The chain's CDR3 is CASRPPSGQGGYEQYF. Written as DNA, the CDR3 is TGTGCCAGCAGACCCCCCTCAGGGCAGGGGGGCTACGAGCAGTACTTC.

This clonotype was detected a few times. V and J are TRBV7-2 and TRBJ1-6; no definite D call. V lost 8 bases, J lost 7 bases, and 12 bases lay in between. In germline, CDR1 is SGHTA, CDR2 FQGNSA. The CDR3 totals 13 residues. The chain's CDR3 is CASGPVDNSPLHF. The CDR3 DNA is TGTGCCAGCGGACCCGTGGACAATTCACCCCTCCACTTT. Full variable domain (rest looked up from reference TRBV7-2 and TRBJ1-6): GAGVSQSPSNKVTEKGKDVELRCDPISGHTALYWYRQSLGQGLEFLIYFQGNSAPDKSGLPSDRFSAERTGGSVSTLTIQRTQQEDSAVYLCASGPVDNSPLHFGNGTRLTVT.

This clonotype was seen many times. This sequence joins TRBV7-2 and TRBJ2-3; 7 bases match TRBD2. Germline CDR1 is SGHTA and CDR2 is FQGNSA. The CDR3 extends over 16 amino acids. V gave up 5 bases and J gave up 5 bases; unmatched junction bases: 13. In DNA form, the CDR3 reads TGTGCCAGCAGCCCCGCCGGACTAGTTGTCGGAGATACGCAGTATTTT. Translated, it gives CASSPAGLVVGDTQYF.

The chain combines TRBV29-1 with TRBJ2-5; maybe TRBD1 (6 bases). CDR3 length equals 14 residues. The V end lost 7 bases, the J end lost 5 bases, and 20 bases lay between the germline ends. The germline V gene encodes CDR1 SQVTM and CDR2 ANQGSEA. CDR3 nucleotide sequence: TGCAGCGCCGAGACAGGATTCCTTGGGGAGACCCAGTACTTC. It codes for CSAETGFLGETQYF.

In its sample, this clonotype was seen many times. V gene TRBV12-3 or TRBV12-4 combines with J gene TRBJ1-1; D is undetermined. Trimming removed 2 bases at V and 1 base at J, with 8 bases between. The CDR3 totals 14 residues. The CDR3 loop reads CASSLNGQNTEAFF. The CDR3 bases are TGTGCCAGCAGTTTAAACGGGCAGAACACTGAAGCTTTCTTT.

In its sample, this clonotype was seen a few times. The gene calls are TRBV7-9 and TRBJ2-3; 8 nucleotides line up with TRBD1. The CDR3 extends over 15 amino acids. Germline loops: CDR1 SEHNR, CDR2 FQNEAQ (reference sequence). The V gene end was trimmed by 0 bases and the J gene end by 3 bases; junction bases not matched to a gene: 2. The CDR3 region is CASSLARGQTDTQYF. CDR3 coding DNA: TGTGCCAGCAGCTTAGCCAGGGGGCAGACAGATACGCAGTATTTT.

This clonotype has at least ten counts. The chain employs TRBV7-3 and TRBJ2-1; weak D call: TRBD1 (6 bases). Trimming stripped 5 bases from V and 7 bases from J, with 24 bases between. Per the germline V gene, CDR1 is SGHTA and CDR2 is FQGTGA. The CDR3 is 17 residues long. CDR3 loop: CASSPGQMGVLGNEQFF. In DNA, the CDR3 is TGTGCCAGCAGCCCTGGACAGATGGGGGTTTTGGGGAATGAGCAGTTCTTC.

Notes on this clonotype: A much larger clone sits a single nucleotide away, making a read error possible. J is TRBJ2-7 and V is TRBV5-1; 10 bases agree with TRBD1. The germline V gene has CDR1 SGHRS and CDR2 YFSETQ. The V segment lost 4 bases and the J segment 6 bases; nucleotides outside the gene matches: 10. This CDR3 region has 15 residues. The CDR3 spells CASSIPGTGAREQYF. DNA for the CDR3: TGCGCCAGCAGCATTCCAGGGACAGGGGCTCGCGAGCAGTACTTC. The variable domain in full, completed from reference TRBV5-1 and TRBJ2-7, reads KAGVTQTPRYLIKTRGQQVTLSCSPISGHRSVSWYQQTPGQGLQFLFEYFSETQRNKGNFPGRFSGRQFSNSRSEMNVSTLELGDSALYLCASSIPGTGAREQYFGPGTRLTVT.

This clonotype showed up many times. The chain couples TRBV11-2 to TRBJ2-5; D is uncertain. Per the germline V gene, CDR1 is SGHAT and CDR2 is FQNNGV. The CDR3 has 14 residues. V gave up 5 bases and J gave up 7 bases, with 17 bases separating them. The CDR3, as DNA: TGTGCCAGCAGCACTCAGAGTCTTCGGGTGACCCAGTACTTC. Translated: CASSTQSLRVTQYF.

In this sample, this clonotype turned up many times. This rearrangement joins TRBV7-2 to TRBJ2-3; TRBD2 is a possible D gene (5 bases). The germline V gene encodes CDR1 SGHTA and CDR2 FQGNSA. V dropped 1 base and J dropped 10 bases, with 9 bases sitting between them. The CDR3 sequence is 12 residues long. Written as DNA, the CDR3 is TGTGCCAGCAGCTTAGGTGCCGGGGCGCAGTATTTT. As protein: CASSLGAGAQYF.

This clonotype was detected a few times. The chain has TRBV2 and TRBJ1-6; 9 bases map to TRBD1. The CDR3 length is 15 residues. Germline V gene lookup returns CDR1 SNHLY and CDR2 FYNNEI. V was clipped by 9 bases and J by 5 bases; unmatched bases: 8. CDR3 in DNA: TGTGCCAGTCTAACCGGGACAGGGAATAATTCACCCCTCCACTTT. This codes for CASLTGTGNNSPLHF.

Only a few counts were recorded for this clonotype. CDR3 in DNA: TGCAGTGCTACGAGAGGATTGGGAGAGACCCAGTACTTC. Protein: CSATRGLGETQYF. This chain uses TRBV20-1 with TRBJ2-5; D is unclear. V dropped 4 bases and J dropped 4 bases, with 13 bases sitting between them. The CDR3 is 13 amino acids. The germline V gene encodes CDR1 DFQATT and CDR2 SNEGSKA (reference sequence).

This clonotype has more than one count but fewer than ten. This rearrangement joins TRBV29-1 to TRBJ1-1; D is undetermined. V was trimmed by 0 bases and J by 7 bases, leaving 15 bases between them. Germline V CDR1 and CDR2: SQVTM, ANQGSEA. CDR3 length: 14 residues. The CDR3 nucleotides read TGCAGCGTTGAAGACCCGAGCACAACCCATGAAGCTTTCTTT. Translating it yields CSVEDPSTTHEAFF.

This clonotype was counted only a few times. The chain combines TRBV12-3 or TRBV12-4 with TRBJ1-3; D is unclear. The V and J ends lost 10 bases and 0 bases respectively, with 19 bases between them. This CDR3 region has 16 residues. The CDR3 reads CANPAGMVSSGNTIYF. Here the CDR3 DNA reads TGTGCCAACCCGGCGGGGATGGTGTCCTCTGGAAACACCATATATTTT.

This clonotype was found a few times. The chain employs TRBV6-2 or TRBV6-3 and TRBJ2-1, with TRBD1 identical over 9 bases. The V segment lost 6 bases and the J segment 5 bases; nucleotides outside the gene matches: 8. CDR1 is MNHEY and CDR2 is SVGEGT in the germline V gene. The CDR3 sequence is 15 residues long. CDR3 amino acids: CASSIFGQGHNEQFF. The CDR3 DNA reads as TGTGCCAGCAGCATCTTCGGACAGGGGCACAATGAGCAGTTCTTC.

This clonotype has ten or more counts. V usage is TRBV5-1 and J usage is TRBJ2-1; no clear D gene. Trimming removed 6 bases at V and 6 bases at J, with 7 bases between. Germline V gene sequence: CDR1 SGHRS, CDR2 YFSETQ. The length of the CDR3 is 11 residues. The CDR3 nucleotides read TGCGCCAGCACGCTTGCCAATGAGCAGTTCTTC. This codes for CASTLANEQFF.

This clonotype has more than one count but fewer than ten. The rearrangement links TRBV5-1 to TRBJ1-2; the D is unclear. The CDR3 spans 14 residues. V gave up 0 bases and J gave up 3 bases, with 9 bases separating them. Per germline, CDR1 SGHRS and CDR2 YFSETQ. CDR3 nucleotides: TGCGCCAGCAGCTTGGCCGTAGGGTACTATGGCTACACCTTC. This gives the protein CASSLAVGYYGYTF.

This clonotype was counted only a few times. The rearrangement joins TRBV5-1 to TRBJ2-2, with a possible D match to TRBD1 (6 bases). V lost 3 bases and J lost 4, with 13 bases in between. The CDR3 is 15 residues long. Germline values: CDR1 SGHRS, CDR2 YFSETQ. Here the CDR3 DNA reads TGCGCCAGCAGCTCCCGACAGGACTTCACCGGGGAGCTGTTTTTT. Amino acid sequence: CASSSRQDFTGELFF. Filled out from reference TRBV5-1 and TRBJ2-2, the complete variable domain reads KAGVTQTPRYLIKTRGQQVTLSCSPISGHRSVSWYQQTPGQGLQFLFEYFSETQRNKGNFPGRFSGRQFSNSRSEMNVSTLELGDSALYLCASSSRQDFTGELFFGEGSRLTVL.

This clonotype has only a few counts. The chain combines TRBV6-5 with TRBJ2-7, with a weak D call TRBD2 (5 bases). The CDR3 has 15 residues. Trimming shortened V by 4 bases and J by 6 bases, and 19 bases separated the two germline ends. Germline V gene sequence: CDR1 MNHEY, CDR2 SVGAGI. The CDR3 DNA reads as TGTGCCAGCAGTTCCGGGGAGTTGATGGCCGCCGAGCAGTACTTC. Amino acid sequence: CASSSGELMAAEQYF.

This rearrangement joins TRBV7-3 to TRBJ2-2; D remains unclear. This CDR3 contains 17 residues. CDR1 SGHTA and CDR2 FQGTGA come from the germline V gene. V lost 5 bases to trimming and J lost 1 base, with 17 bases between them. This chain's CDR3 is CASSAKVQLKNTGELFF. The CDR3 bases are TGTGCCAGCAGCGCGAAAGTTCAGCTCAAGAACACCGGGGAGCTGTTTTTT.

This clonotype was picked up many times. The chain has TRBV7-2 and TRBJ2-7; D not certain. Germline CDR1 SGHTA, CDR2 FQGNSA. Trimming removed 5 bases at V and 4 bases at J, with 6 bases between. The CDR3 is 11 amino acids. CDR3 in amino acids: CASSATYEQYF. The CDR3 DNA sequence: TGTGCCAGCAGCGCCACTTACGAGCAGTACTTC. Complete variable domain (other parts from reference TRBV7-2 and TRBJ2-7): GAGVSQSPSNKVTEKGKDVELRCDPISGHTALYWYRQSLGQGLEFLIYFQGNSAPDKSGLPSDRFSAERTGGSVSTLTIQRTQQEDSAVYLCASSATYEQYFGPGTRLTVT.

This clonotype was recorded at least ten times. The chain combines TRBV29-1 with TRBJ2-3; D possibly uses TRBD1 or TRBD2 (6 bases each). V shed 3 bases and J shed 7 bases, with 20 bases lying between them. Germline loops: CDR1 SQVTM, CDR2 ANQGSEA. The CDR3 is 15 residues long. This CDR3 is CSVDGGPATRNTQYF. The CDR3 DNA follows: TGCAGCGTTGACGGGGGCCCGGCGACAAGAAATACGCAGTATTTT.

This clonotype was observed a handful of times. This sequence joins TRBV7-9 and TRBJ2-5, with a tentative D call TRBD2 (5 bases). The CDR3 sequence is 14 residues long. The germline V gene has CDR1 SEHNR and CDR2 FQNEAQ (reference sequence). Trimming left V 5 bases short and J 3 bases short, with 13 bases between. The CDR3 DNA reads TGTGCCAGCAGCCCCAGCCGGGGAAAAGAGACCCAGTACTTC. Translation gives CASSPSRGKETQYF.

This CDR3 is CASSSLGRDRYEQYF. CDR3 bases: TGTGCCAGCTCATCATTAGGGCGGGATCGTTACGAGCAGTACTTC. The rearrangement uses TRBV18 and TRBJ2-7, with a weak D call TRBD2 (6 bases). The germline V and J ends were trimmed by 5 bases and 4 bases, with 18 bases remaining between them. This CDR3 spans 15 amino acids. Germline CDR1 KGHSH, CDR2 LQKENI.

V and J are TRBV21-1 and TRBJ2-1; the table names TRBD2, a call not compared with the DNA. TRBV21-1 is a known pseudogene. This CDR3 has 15 residues. CDR3 DNA sequence: TGTGCCACTTATCCCCAAGCGGGGGCCAACAATGAGCAGTTCTTC. Translated, it gives CATYPQAGANNEQFF.

This chain joins TRBV6-4 and TRBJ2-1; 12 nucleotides line up with TRBD2. V shed 0 bases and J 9 bases; nucleotides not matched to a gene: 9. The CDR3 covers 17 residues. Germline V gene lookup returns CDR1 MRHNA and CDR2 SNTAGT. The CDR3 is CASSDSGLAGGLAEQFF. The DNA of the CDR3 is TGTGCCAGCAGTGACTCAGGCCTAGCGGGAGGGCTGGCTGAGCAGTTCTTC.

The table lists this clonotype with a few counts. CDR3 amino acids: CASSLLGGRGNEQFF. CDR3 coding DNA: TGTGCCAGCAGTTTATTAGGCGGCAGGGGAAATGAGCAGTTCTTC. The J gene is TRBJ2-1, the V gene TRBV28, with a tentative D call TRBD1 (6 bases). The CDR3 sequence is 15 residues long. The germline CDR1 and CDR2 sequences are MDHEN and SYDVKM. The V and J ends lost 1 base and 7 bases respectively, with 14 bases between them.

The chain has TRBV7-9 and TRBJ1-5; D possibly corresponds to TRBD1 (6 bases). The CDR3 length is 14 residues. Germline CDR1 is SEHNR and CDR2 is FQNEAQ (reference sequence). Trimming took off 3 bases at V and 9 bases at J, with 15 bases between the two ends. The CDR3 sequence: CASSFDGQPGPQHF. The CDR3 DNA follows: TGTGCCAGCAGCTTCGACGGACAGCCGGGGCCCCAGCATTTT.

This clonotype was recorded many times. V usage is TRBV5-1 and J usage is TRBJ2-1; the D call may be TRBD1 or TRBD2 (5 bases each). Germline CDR1 reads SGHRS; CDR2 reads YFSETQ. Trimming removed 2 bases at V and 5 bases at J, with 14 bases between. This CDR3 has 15 amino acids. CDR3 in DNA: TGCGCCAGCAGCTTCGAGGGGCTCGGGAACAATGAGCAGTTCTTC. Amino acids: CASSFEGLGNNEQFF.

A few counts support this clonotype. The rearrangement links TRBV6-2 or TRBV6-3 to TRBJ2-2; TRBD2 matches at 8 bases. V gave up 2 bases and J gave up 2 bases; unmatched junction bases: 10. Germline V gives CDR1 MNHEY, CDR2 SVGEGT. This CDR3 has 18 amino acids. CDR3 loop: CASSYTLSGSRNTGELFF. As DNA, the CDR3 is TGTGCCAGCAGTTACACCTTAAGCGGGAGCAGAAACACCGGGGAGCTGTTTTTT.